This T cell receptor (beta chain) was sequenced for a study of blood T cell repertoires in COVID-19. At the level of the study: Samples representing acute and convalescent COVID-19 were sourced from the United States, Italy and Spain.

Between the trimmed V and J ends, which lost 4 bases and 7 bases, there was a span of 10 bases. The CDR3 spans 13 residues. CDR1 is KGHSH and CDR2 is LQKENI in the germline V gene. Only in-frame clones appear in the TCRdb table, and some are missing; sequencing was by immunoSEQ multiplex PCR. This repertoire shows about 190,000 clones, under 80% found once; its top ten account for over 10%. Sample: peripheral blood. The TCR was taken from a woman aged 45-59 years with acute or convalescent COVID-19. This rearrangement joins TRBV18 to TRBJ1-4; D gene ambiguous. The CDR3 loop reads CASSRVEGEKLFF. The DNA for the CDR3 is TGTGCCAGCTCACGGGTCGAGGGTGAAAAACTGTTTTTT.